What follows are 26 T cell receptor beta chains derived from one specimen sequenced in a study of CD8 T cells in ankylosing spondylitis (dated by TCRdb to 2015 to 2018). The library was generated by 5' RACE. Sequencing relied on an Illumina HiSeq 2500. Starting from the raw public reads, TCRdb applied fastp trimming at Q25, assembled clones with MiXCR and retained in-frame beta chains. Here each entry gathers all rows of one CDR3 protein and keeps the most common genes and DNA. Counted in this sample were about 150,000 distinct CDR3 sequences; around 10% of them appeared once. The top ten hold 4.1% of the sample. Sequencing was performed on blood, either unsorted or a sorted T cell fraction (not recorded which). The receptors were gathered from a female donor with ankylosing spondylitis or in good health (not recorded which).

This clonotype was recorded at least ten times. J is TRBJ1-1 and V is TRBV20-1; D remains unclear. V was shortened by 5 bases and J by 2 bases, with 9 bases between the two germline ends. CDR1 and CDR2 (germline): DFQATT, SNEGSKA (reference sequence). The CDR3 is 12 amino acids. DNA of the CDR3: TGCAGTGCTTTCGGTGCCAACACTGAAGCTTTCTTT. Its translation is CSAFGANTEAFF.

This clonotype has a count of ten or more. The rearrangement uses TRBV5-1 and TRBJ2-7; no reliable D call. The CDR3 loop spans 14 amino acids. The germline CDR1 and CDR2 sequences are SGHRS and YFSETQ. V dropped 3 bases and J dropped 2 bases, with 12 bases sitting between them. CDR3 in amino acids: CASSWNGPTYEQYF. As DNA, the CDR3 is TGCGCCAGCAGCTGGAACGGACCGACCTACGAGCAGTACTTC.

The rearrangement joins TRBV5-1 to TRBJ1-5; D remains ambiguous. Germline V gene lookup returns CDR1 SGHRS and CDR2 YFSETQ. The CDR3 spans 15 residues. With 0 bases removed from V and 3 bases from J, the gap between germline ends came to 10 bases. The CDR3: CASSLEGSLNQPQHF. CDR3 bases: TGCGCCAGCAGCTTGGAAGGGTCACTCAATCAGCCCCAGCATTTT.

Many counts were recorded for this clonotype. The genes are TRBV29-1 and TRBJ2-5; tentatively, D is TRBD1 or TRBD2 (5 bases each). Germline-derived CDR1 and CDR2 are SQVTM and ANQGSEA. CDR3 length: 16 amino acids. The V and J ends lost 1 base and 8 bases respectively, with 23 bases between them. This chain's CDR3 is CSVEVQRFGHSGTQYF. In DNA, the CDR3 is TGCAGCGTTGAAGTGCAAAGATTTGGACACAGCGGAACCCAGTACTTC.

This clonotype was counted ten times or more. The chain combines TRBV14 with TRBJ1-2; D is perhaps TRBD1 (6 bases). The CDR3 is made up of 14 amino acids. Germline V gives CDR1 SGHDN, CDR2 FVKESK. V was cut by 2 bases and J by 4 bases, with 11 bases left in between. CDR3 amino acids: CASSQTRGGYGYTF. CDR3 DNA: TGTGCCAGCAGCCAAACCAGGGGCGGCTATGGCTACACCTTC.

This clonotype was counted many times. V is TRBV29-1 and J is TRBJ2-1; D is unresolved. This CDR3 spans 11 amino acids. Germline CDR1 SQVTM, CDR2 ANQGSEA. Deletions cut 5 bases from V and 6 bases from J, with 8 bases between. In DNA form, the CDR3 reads TGCAGCGTTCAGAAACCCAATGAGCAGTTCTTC. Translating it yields CSVQKPNEQFF.

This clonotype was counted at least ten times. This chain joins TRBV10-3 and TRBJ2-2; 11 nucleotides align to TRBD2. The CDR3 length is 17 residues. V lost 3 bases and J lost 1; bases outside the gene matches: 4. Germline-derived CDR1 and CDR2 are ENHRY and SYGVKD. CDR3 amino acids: CAISDLAGGENTGELFF. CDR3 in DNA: TGTGCCATCAGTGACCTAGCGGGAGGAGAGAACACCGGGGAGCTGTTTTTT.

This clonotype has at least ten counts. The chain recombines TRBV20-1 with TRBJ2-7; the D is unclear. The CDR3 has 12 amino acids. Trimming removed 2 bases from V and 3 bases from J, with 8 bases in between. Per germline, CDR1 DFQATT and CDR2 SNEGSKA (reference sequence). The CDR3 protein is CSARKDSYEQYF. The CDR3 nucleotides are TGCAGTGCTAGAAAGGATAGCTACGAGCAGTACTTC.

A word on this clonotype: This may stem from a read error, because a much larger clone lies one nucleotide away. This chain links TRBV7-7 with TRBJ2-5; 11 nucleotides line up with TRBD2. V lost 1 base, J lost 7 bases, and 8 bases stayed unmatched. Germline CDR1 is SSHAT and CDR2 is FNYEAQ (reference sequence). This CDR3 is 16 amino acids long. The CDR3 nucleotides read TGTGCCAGCAGCTTAGGAGGGGGACTAGCGGAGGTGACCCAGTACTTC. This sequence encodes CASSLGGGLAEVTQYF.

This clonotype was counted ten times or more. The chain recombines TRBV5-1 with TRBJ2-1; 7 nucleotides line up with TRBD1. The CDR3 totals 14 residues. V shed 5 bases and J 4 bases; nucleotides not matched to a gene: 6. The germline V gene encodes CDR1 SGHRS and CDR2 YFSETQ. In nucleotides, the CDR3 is TGCGCCAGCAGGCAAGGGACAGTATACAATGAGCAGTTCTTC. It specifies CASRQGTVYNEQFF.

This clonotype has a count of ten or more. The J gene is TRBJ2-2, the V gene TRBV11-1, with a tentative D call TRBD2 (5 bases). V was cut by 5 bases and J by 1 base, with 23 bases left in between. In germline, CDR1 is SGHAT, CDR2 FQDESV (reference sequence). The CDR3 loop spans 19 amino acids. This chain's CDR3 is CASSPWSAGYSGNTGELFF. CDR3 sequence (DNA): TGTGCCAGCAGCCCCTGGAGTGCGGGCTACTCTGGGAACACCGGGGAGCTGTTTTTT.

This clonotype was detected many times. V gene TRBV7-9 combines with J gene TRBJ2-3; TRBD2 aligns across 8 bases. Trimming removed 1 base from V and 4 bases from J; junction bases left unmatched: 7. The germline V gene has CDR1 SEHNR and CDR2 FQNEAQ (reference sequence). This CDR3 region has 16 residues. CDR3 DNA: TGTGCCAGCAGCTTAGTGCGGGAGGTATACGCAGATACGCAGTATTTT. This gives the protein CASSLVREVYADTQYF.

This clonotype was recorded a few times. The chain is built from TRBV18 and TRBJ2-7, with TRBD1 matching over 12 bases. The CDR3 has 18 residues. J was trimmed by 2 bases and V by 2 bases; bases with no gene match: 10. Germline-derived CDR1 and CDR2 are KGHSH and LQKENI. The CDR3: CASSPLFGTGGAPYEQYF. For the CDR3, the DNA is TGTGCCAGCTCACCATTGTTTGGGACAGGGGGCGCACCCTACGAGCAGTACTTC.

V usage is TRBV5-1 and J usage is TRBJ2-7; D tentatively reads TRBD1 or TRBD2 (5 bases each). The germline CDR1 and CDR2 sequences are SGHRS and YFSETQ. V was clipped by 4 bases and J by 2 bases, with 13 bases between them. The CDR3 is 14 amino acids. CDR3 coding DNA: TGCGCCAGCAGCCTGGGGACGGTTACCTACGAGCAGTACTTC. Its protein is CASSLGTVTYEQYF.

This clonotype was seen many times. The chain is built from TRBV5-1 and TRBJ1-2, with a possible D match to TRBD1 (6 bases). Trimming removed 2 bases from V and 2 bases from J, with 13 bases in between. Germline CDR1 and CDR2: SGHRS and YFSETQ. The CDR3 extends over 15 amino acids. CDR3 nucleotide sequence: TGCGCCAGCAGCTTTACAGGGTCAAGAAACTATGGCTACACCTTC. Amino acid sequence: CASSFTGSRNYGYTF.

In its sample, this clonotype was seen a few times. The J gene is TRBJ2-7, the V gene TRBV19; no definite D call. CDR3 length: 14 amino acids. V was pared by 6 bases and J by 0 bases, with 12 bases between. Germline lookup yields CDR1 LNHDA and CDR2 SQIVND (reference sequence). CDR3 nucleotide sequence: TGTGCCAGTAGGGATACCGCTGTCTCCTACGAGCAGTACTTC. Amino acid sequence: CASRDTAVSYEQYF.

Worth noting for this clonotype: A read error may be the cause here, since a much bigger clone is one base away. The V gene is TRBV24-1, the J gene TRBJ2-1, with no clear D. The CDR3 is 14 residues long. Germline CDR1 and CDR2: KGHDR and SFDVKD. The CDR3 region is CATRDESSHNEQFF. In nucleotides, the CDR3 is TGTGCCACCAGAGACGAGAGCTCCCACAATGAGCAGTTCTTC.

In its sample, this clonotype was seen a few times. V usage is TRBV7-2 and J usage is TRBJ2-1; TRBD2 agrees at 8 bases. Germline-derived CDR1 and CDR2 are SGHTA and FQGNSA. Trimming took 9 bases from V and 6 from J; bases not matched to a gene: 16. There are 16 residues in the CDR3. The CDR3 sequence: CASSQRAAGVVNEQFF. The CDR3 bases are TGTGCCAGTTCTCAAAGGGCAGCGGGAGTGGTCAATGAGCAGTTCTTC.

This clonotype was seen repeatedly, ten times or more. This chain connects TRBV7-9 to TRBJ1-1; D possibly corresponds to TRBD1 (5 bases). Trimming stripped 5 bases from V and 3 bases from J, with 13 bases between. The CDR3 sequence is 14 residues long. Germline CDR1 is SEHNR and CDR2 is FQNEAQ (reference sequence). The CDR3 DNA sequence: TGTGCCAGCAGCGTGACGGGGGAGGACACTGAAGCTTTCTTT. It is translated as CASSVTGEDTEAFF.

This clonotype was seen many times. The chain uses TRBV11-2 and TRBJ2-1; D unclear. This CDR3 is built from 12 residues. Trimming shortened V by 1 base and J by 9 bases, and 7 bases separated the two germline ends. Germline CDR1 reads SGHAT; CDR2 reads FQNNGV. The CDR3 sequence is CASSLGRLEQFF. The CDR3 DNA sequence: TGTGCCAGCAGCTTAGGCCGACTTGAGCAGTTCTTC.

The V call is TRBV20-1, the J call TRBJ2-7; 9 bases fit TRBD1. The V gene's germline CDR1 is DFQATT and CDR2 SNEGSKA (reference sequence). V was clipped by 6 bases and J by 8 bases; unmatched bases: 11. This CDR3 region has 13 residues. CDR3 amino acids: CSAPLQGAYKQYF. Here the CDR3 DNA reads TGCAGTGCCCCACTACAGGGGGCATACAAGCAGTACTTC.

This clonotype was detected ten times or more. CDR3 residues: CASSLAGLAYNEQFF. The CDR3 DNA follows: TGTGCCAGCAGCTTAGCGGGACTAGCCTACAATGAGCAGTTCTTC. This chain joins TRBV11-2 and TRBJ2-1; TRBD2 aligns across 8 bases. Per the germline V gene, CDR1 is SGHAT and CDR2 is FQNNGV. The J segment lost 2 bases and the V segment lost 1 base, leaving 1 base of the junction unmatched. This CDR3 is 15 amino acids long.

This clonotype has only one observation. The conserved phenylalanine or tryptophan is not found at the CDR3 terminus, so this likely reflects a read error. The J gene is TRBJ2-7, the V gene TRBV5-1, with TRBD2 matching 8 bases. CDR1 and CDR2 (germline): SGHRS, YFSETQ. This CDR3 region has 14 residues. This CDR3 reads CPSSLGAGGYEQYS. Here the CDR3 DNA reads TGCCCCAGCAGCTTAGGGGCGGGAGGCTACGAGCAGTACTCC.

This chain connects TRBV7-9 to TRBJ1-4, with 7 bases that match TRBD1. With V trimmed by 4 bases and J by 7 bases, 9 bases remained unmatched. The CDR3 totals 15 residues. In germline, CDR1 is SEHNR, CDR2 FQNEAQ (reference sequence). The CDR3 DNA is TGTGCCAGCAGCTCGACAGGGCGCGGGAGTGAAAAACTGTTTTTT. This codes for CASSSTGRGSEKLFF.

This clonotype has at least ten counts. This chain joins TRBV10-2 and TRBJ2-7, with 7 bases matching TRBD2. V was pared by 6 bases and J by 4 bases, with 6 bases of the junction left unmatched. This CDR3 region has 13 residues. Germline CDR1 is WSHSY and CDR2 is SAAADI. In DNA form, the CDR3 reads TGCGCCAGCAGCGGACTAGAGGGATACGAGCAGTACTTC. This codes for CASSGLEGYEQYF.

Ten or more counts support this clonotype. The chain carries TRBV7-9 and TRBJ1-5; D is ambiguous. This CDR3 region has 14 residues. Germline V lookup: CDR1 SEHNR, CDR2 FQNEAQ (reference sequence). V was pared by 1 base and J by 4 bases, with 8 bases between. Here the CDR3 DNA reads TGTGCCAGCAGCTTAGAGTCCTCTAATCAGCCCCAGCATTTT. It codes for CASSLESSNQPQHF.